Each of the 20 T cell receptor beta chains below was sequenced from the same sample in a study of PD-1 blockade in classical Hodgkin lymphoma (dated by TCRdb to about 2020). The time point label for this specimen denotes: cycle 4 day 1 (C4D1), after less than 7 weeks of nivolumab. All trial patients had relapsed after autologous stem cell transplantation, with cohorts A, B and C differing in prior brentuximab vedotin exposure. Magnetic negative selection with a Miltenyi CD4+ T cell isolation kit was used to purify CD4+ T cells from thawed PBMCs. Library creation used the immunoSEQ multiplex PCR assay. TCRdb's version of the immuneACCESS table is confined to in-frame rearrangements and falls short of the full clone set. An unresolved V gene accounts for under half of the shortfall where checked; the remainder is of unknown origin. For this sample the table gives tens of thousands of clones, of which over 80% were detected only once. The ten largest clones add up to around 3% of the sample.

Sequencing was performed on CD4+ T cells from blood, taken before the fourth cycle of nivolumab. These receptor sequences come from a human donor with classical Hodgkin lymphoma.

The gene calls are TRBV9 and TRBJ2-2; tentatively, D is TRBD1 (6 bases). The CDR3 covers 14 residues. The germline V gene has CDR1 SGDLS and CDR2 YYNGEE. The V gene lost 3 bases and the J gene lost 6 bases, with 12 bases spanning the gap. CDR3 residues: CASSAQGISGELFF. CDR3 nucleotide sequence: TGTGCCAGCAGCGCGCAGGGGATATCCGGGGAGCTGTTTTTT.

The chain employs TRBV6-1 and TRBJ2-7; tentative D call: TRBD1 (5 bases). This CDR3 contains 13 residues. V lost 6 bases to trimming and J lost 1 base, with 10 bases between them. Germline V CDR1 and CDR2: MNHNS, SASEGT. CDR3 region: CASRRGQSYEQYF. CDR3 DNA: TGTGCCAGCAGAAGGGGCCAGTCCTACGAGCAGTACTTC.

The rearrangement joins TRBV9 to TRBJ1-2; tentatively, D is TRBD1 (5 bases). Deletions cut 4 bases from V and 1 base from J, with 8 bases between. CDR3 length: 13 amino acids. From germline, CDR1 is SGDLS and CDR2 YYNGEE. This CDR3 is CASSSQGNYGYTF. CDR3 coding DNA: TGTGCCAGCAGCTCCCAGGGTAACTATGGCTACACCTTC.

The chain employs TRBV7-2 and TRBJ2-1; 9 nucleotides align to TRBD2. V was clipped by 5 bases and J by 0 bases; unmatched bases: 2. In germline, CDR1 is SGHTA, CDR2 FQGNSA. This CDR3 is 15 amino acids long. DNA for the CDR3: TGTGCCAGCAGCCCAGCGGGGGGCTCCTACAATGAGCAGTTCTTC. This codes for CASSPAGGSYNEQFF.

This clone was seen a few times. The chain couples TRBV19 to TRBJ1-2, with TRBD1 matching 8 bases. Germline values: CDR1 LNHDA, CDR2 SQIVND (reference sequence). The length of the CDR3 is 13 residues. V shed 6 bases, J shed 8 bases, and the junction held 8 bases outside the gene matches. The CDR3 DNA reads TGTGCCAGTAGCATTGGACAGGGTCTCGGCTACACCTTC. Its protein is CASSIGQGLGYTF.

The chain links TRBV2 to TRBJ1-2; D is unclear. Germline V CDR1 and CDR2: SNHLY, FYNNEI. The length of the CDR3 is 14 residues. V shed 5 bases and J shed 4 bases, with 14 bases lying between them. The CDR3: CASSLLTATYGYTF. As DNA, the CDR3 is TGTGCCAGCAGTCTACTCACAGCTACCTATGGCTACACCTTC.

The chain has TRBV2 and TRBJ1-5; D gene ambiguous. Trimming cost V 3 bases and J 4 bases, with 10 bases left between them. The CDR3 spans 14 residues. CDR1 is SNHLY, CDR2 FYNNEI, per germline. The CDR3 spells CASSEGSLNQPQHF. CDR3 in DNA: TGTGCCAGCAGTGAGGGGTCCTTGAATCAGCCCCAGCATTTT.

The chain employs TRBV14 and TRBJ2-5; TRBD1 might be the D (6 bases). The CDR3 extends over 13 amino acids. The V gene's germline CDR1 is SGHDN and CDR2 FVKESK. Trimming left V 4 bases short and J 14 bases short, with 20 bases between. The CDR3 DNA reads TGTGCCAGCAGCCCTTCCGGGACACCCGGACCATACTTC. It codes for CASSPSGTPGPYF.

This clone occurred a few times. The chain recombines TRBV18 with TRBJ1-1, with TRBD1 matching over 9 bases. J gave up 10 bases and V 4 bases, and 4 bases lay outside the gene matches. Germline lookup yields CDR1 KGHSH and CDR2 LQKENI. The CDR3 spans 12 residues. The CDR3 coding sequence is TGTGCCAGCTCACGGGGGACAGGGACAGCTTTCTTT. Translation gives CASSRGTGTAFF.

This chain's CDR3 is CASSSTIQGESPLHF. CDR3 nucleotide sequence: TGTGCCAGCTCATCTACAATACAGGGGGAATCACCCCTCCACTTT. The V and J genes are TRBV18 and TRBJ1-6; 8 bases agree with TRBD1. V gave up 5 bases and J gave up 10 bases; unmatched junction bases: 10. The germline gives CDR1 KGHSH, CDR2 LQKENI. This CDR3 has 15 amino acids.

The chain uses TRBV7-2 and TRBJ2-3, with unresolved D. The CDR3 consists of 14 residues. V shed 1 base and J shed 4 bases, with 9 bases lying between them. Per germline, CDR1 SGHTA and CDR2 FQGNSA. The CDR3 spells CASSLEMRSDTQYF. The CDR3 DNA follows: TGTGCCAGCAGCTTAGAGATGCGATCAGATACGCAGTATTTT.

CDR3 in DNA: TGTGCCAGCAGTACAGGGAGCTCTGGGGCCAACGTCCTGACTTTC. Its translation: CASSTGSSGANVLTF. This chain links TRBV6-1 with TRBJ2-6; TRBD1 might be the D (6 bases). Germline V gives CDR1 MNHNS, CDR2 SASEGT. This CDR3 spans 15 amino acids. The V and J ends lost 5 bases and 0 bases respectively, with 8 bases between them.

With respect to this clone: The junction departs from germline at one end; a sequencing error may be responsible. The chain joins TRBV11-1 to TRBJ2-1, with 7 bases fitting TRBD2. CDR1 and CDR2 (germline): SGHAT, FQDESV (reference sequence). The CDR3 extends over 11 amino acids. CDR3 nucleotides: TGTGCCAGCAGCAGCGGGGCCCCTTGTATCTTC. Amino acids: CASSSGAPCIF.

A note on this clone: Other DNA sequences in this specimen translate into the identical CDR3. This chain connects TRBV18 to TRBJ1-1; D gene ambiguous. V was shortened by 3 bases and J by 3 bases, with 8 bases between the two germline ends. The germline V gene has CDR1 KGHSH and CDR2 LQKENI. The CDR3 contains 13 residues. CDR3 in amino acids: CASSPSRDTEAFF. The DNA for the CDR3 is TGTGCCAGCTCACCGAGTAGGGACACTGAAGCTTTCTTT.

This clone was counted a single time. The rearrangement uses TRBV4-3 and TRBJ1-5, with a tentative D call TRBD1 (5 bases). Germline loops: CDR1 LGHNA, CDR2 YSLEER. The CDR3 runs 16 residues. Trimming took 0 bases from V and 2 from J, leaving 11 bases between them. In nucleotides, the CDR3 is TGCGCCAGCAGCCAAGAGTACGGGGCAGGCAATCAGCCCCAGCATTTT. Encoded protein: CASSQEYGAGNQPQHF.

The chain has TRBV19 and TRBJ1-3; no firm D call. CDR3 length: 14 amino acids. Germline values: CDR1 LNHDA, CDR2 SQIVND (reference sequence). The germline V and J ends were trimmed by 8 bases and 5 bases, with 16 bases remaining between them. DNA of the CDR3: TGTGCCAGTCGCCCAGAGACTACTAGAAACACCATATATTTT. The encoded protein is CASRPETTRNTIYF.

The chain joins TRBV5-1 to TRBJ1-2; D is undetermined. Germline values: CDR1 SGHRS, CDR2 YFSETQ. The CDR3 is 14 amino acids. V dropped 1 base and J dropped 7 bases, with 14 bases sitting between them. This CDR3 reads CASSLFLSDRGYTF. The CDR3 DNA follows: TGCGCCAGCAGCTTGTTTCTCAGCGATCGTGGCTACACCTTC.

The chain couples TRBV10-3 to TRBJ2-2; D gene ambiguous. Deletions cut 6 bases from V and 2 bases from J, with 10 bases between. The CDR3 consists of 14 residues. Germline lookup yields CDR1 ENHRY and CDR2 SYGVKD. For the CDR3, the DNA is TGTGCCATCAGGGACGAAGCAAACACCGGGGAGCTGTTTTTT. Residues: CAIRDEANTGELFF.

The chain couples TRBV6-5 to TRBJ2-7, with 9 nucleotides matching TRBD1. V gave up 5 bases and J gave up 3 bases; unmatched junction bases: 5. Germline-derived CDR1 and CDR2 are MNHEY and SVGAGI. This CDR3 region has 14 residues. The CDR3 sequence is CASSSGTGNYEQYF. DNA of the CDR3: TGTGCCAGCAGTAGTGGGACAGGGAACTACGAGCAGTACTTC.

In DNA form, the CDR3 reads TGTGCCAGTAGTAGCCAGGGAACACAAGAGACCCAGTACTTC. It yields the protein CASSSQGTQETQYF. The rearrangement uses TRBV19 and TRBJ2-5; D perhaps matches TRBD1 (5 bases). Germline assignment: CDR1 LNHDA and CDR2 SQIVND (reference sequence). Between the trimmed V and J ends, which lost 4 bases and 2 bases, there was a span of 11 bases. The CDR3 covers 14 residues.